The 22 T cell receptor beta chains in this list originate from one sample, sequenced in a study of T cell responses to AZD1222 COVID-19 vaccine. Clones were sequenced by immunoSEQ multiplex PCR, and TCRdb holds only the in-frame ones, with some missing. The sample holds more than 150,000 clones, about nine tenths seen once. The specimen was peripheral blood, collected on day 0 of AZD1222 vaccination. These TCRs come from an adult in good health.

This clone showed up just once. The CDR3 here is CASSEVRRSPLHF. CDR3 nucleotides: TGTGCCAGCAGTGAAGTCCGCCGTTCACCCCTCCACTTT. The rearrangement joins TRBV2 to TRBJ1-6; D uncertain. From germline, CDR1 is SNHLY and CDR2 FYNNEI. This CDR3 has 13 amino acids. The V end lost 1 base, the J end lost 9 bases, and 7 bases lay between the germline ends.

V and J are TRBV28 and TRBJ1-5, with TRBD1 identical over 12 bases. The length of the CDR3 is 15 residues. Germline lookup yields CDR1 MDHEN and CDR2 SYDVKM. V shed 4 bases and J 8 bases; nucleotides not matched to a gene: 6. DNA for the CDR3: TGTGCCAGCAGTTCCGGGACAGGGGGCCTTAAGCCCCAGCATTTT. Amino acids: CASSSGTGGLKPQHF.

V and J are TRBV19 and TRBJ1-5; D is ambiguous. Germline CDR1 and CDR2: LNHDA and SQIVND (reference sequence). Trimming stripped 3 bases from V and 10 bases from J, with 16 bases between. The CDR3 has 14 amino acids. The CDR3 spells CASSMGRSRDPQHF. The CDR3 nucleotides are TGTGCCAGTAGTATGGGCAGGTCTAGAGATCCCCAGCATTTT.

The CDR3 here is CASSPNSGAGELFF. The CDR3 DNA follows: TGTGCCAGCTCACCCAACTCAGGGGCCGGGGAGCTGTTTTTT. The chain couples TRBV18 to TRBJ2-2; a weak D match, TRBD1 (6 bases). This CDR3 has 14 residues. V was cut by 3 bases and J by 6 bases, with 11 bases left in between. Germline assignment: CDR1 KGHSH and CDR2 LQKENI. The variable domain in full, with the rest retrieved from reference TRBV18 and TRBJ2-2, is NAGVMQNPRHLVRRRGQEARLRCSPMKGHSHVYWYRQLPEEGLKFMVYLQKENIIDESGMPKERFSAEFPKEGPSILRIQQVVRGDSAAYFCASSPNSGAGELFFGEGSRLTVL.

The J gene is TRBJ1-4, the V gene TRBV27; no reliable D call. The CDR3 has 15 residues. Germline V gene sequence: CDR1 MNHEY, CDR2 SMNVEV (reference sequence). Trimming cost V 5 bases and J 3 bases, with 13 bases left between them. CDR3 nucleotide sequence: TGTGCCAGCAGTCCAAGGGTGACACCTAATGAAAAACTGTTTTTT. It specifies CASSPRVTPNEKLFF.

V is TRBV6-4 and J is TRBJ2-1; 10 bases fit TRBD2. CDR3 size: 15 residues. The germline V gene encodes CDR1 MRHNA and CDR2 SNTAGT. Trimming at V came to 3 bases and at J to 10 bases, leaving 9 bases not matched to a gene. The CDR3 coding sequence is TGTGCCAGCAGTGAGAGCGGGGGGGAACAGAAGGAGCAGTTCTTC. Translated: CASSESGGEQKEQFF.

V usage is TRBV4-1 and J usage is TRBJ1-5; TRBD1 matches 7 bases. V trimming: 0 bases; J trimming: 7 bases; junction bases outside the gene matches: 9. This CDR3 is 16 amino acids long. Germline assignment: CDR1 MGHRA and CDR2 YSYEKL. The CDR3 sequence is CASSQEESGGRQPQHF. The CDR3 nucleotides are TGCGCCAGCAGCCAAGAAGAATCAGGGGGGCGGCAGCCCCAGCATTTT.

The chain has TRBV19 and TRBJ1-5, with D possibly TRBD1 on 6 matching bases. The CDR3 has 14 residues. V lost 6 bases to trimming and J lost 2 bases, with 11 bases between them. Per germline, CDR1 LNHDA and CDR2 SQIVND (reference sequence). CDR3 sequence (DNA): TGTGCCAGTAGACAGGGTTGGGGCAATCAGCCCCAGCATTTT. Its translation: CASRQGWGNQPQHF. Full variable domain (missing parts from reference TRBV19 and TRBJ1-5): DGGITQSPKYLFRKEGQNVTLSCEQNLNHDAMYWYRQDPGQGLRLIYYSQIVNDFQKGDIAEGYSVSREKKESFPLTVTSAQKNPTAFYLCASRQGWGNQPQHFGDGTRLSIL.

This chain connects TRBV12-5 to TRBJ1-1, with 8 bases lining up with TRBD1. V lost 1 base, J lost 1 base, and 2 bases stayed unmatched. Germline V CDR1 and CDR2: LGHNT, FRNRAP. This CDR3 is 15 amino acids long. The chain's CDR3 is CASGLATGANTEAFF. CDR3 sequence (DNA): TGTGCTAGTGGTTTGGCGACAGGGGCGAACACTGAAGCTTTCTTT.

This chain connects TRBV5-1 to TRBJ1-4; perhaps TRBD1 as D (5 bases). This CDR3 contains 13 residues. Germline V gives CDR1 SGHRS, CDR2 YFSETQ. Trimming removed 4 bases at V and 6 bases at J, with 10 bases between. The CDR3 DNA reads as TGCGCCAGCAGCCAGGGCTTGGATGAAAAACTGTTTTTT. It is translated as CASSQGLDEKLFF.

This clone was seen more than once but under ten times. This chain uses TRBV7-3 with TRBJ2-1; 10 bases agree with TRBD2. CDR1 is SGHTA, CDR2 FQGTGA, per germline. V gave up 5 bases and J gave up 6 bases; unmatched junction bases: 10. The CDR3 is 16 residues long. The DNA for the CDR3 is TGTGCCAGCAGCCTGACGAGCGGGGGGGCCGTCAATGAGCAGTTCTTC. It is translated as CASSLTSGGAVNEQFF.

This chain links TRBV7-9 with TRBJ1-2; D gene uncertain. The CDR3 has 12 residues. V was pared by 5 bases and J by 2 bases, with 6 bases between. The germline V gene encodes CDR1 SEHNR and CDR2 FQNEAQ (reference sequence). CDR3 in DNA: TGTGCCAGCAGCGCCGACAACTATGGCTACACCTTC. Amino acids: CASSADNYGYTF. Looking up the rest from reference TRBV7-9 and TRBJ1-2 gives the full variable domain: DTGVSQNPRHKITKRGQNVTFRCDPISEHNRLYWYRQTLGQGPEFLTYFQNEAQLEKSRLLSDRFSAERPKGSFSTLEIQRTEQGDSAMYLCASSADNYGYTFGSGTRLTVV.

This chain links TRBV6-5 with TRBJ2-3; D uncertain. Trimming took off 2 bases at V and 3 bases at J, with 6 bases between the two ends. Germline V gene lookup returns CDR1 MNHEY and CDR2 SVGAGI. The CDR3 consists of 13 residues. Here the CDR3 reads CASSYQVTDTQYF. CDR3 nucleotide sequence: TGTGCCAGCAGTTACCAAGTAACAGATACGCAGTATTTT.

The CDR3 DNA sequence: TGTGCCAGCAGCCTCAAGACCGGCTCCTACAATGAGCAGTTCTTC. Amino acid sequence: CASSLKTGSYNEQFF. This chain links TRBV7-3 with TRBJ2-1, with D unclear. From germline, CDR1 is SGHTA and CDR2 FQGTGA. The CDR3 totals 15 residues. V was clipped by 5 bases and J by 0 bases, with 11 bases between them.

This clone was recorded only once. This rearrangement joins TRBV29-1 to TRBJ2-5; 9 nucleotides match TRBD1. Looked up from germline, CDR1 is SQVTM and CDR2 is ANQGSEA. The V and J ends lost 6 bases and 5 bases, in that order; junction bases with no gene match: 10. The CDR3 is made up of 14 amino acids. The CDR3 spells CSVQAGTGRETQYF. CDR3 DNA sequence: TGCAGCGTGCAGGCCGGGACAGGGCGGGAGACCCAGTACTTC.

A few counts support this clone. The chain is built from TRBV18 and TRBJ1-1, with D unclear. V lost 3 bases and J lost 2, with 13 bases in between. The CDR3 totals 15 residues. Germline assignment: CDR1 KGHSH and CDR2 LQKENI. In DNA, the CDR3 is TGTGCCAGCTCACCGCCCGGGCCCTTCAACACTGAAGCTTTCTTT. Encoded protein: CASSPPGPFNTEAFF. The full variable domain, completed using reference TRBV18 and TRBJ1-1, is NAGVMQNPRHLVRRRGQEARLRCSPMKGHSHVYWYRQLPEEGLKFMVYLQKENIIDESGMPKERFSAEFPKEGPSILRIQQVVRGDSAAYFCASSPPGPFNTEAFFGQGTRLTVV.

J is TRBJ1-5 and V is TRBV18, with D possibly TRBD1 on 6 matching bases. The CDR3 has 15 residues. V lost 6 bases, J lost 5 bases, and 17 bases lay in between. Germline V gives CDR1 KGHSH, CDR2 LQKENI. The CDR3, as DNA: TGTGCCAGCTCTCCGGAAGGGGGTAGGCATCAGCCCCAGCATTTT. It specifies CASSPEGGRHQPQHF.

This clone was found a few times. CDR3 coding DNA: TGTGCCAGCAGCTTAAGTCGGGCGATCAATCAGCCCCAGCATTTT. This sequence encodes CASSLSRAINQPQHF. The rearrangement joins TRBV13 to TRBJ1-5; D remains unclear. Looked up from germline, CDR1 is PRHDT and CDR2 is FYEKMQ (reference sequence). This CDR3 region has 15 residues. Trimming stripped 2 bases from V and 3 bases from J, with 11 bases between.

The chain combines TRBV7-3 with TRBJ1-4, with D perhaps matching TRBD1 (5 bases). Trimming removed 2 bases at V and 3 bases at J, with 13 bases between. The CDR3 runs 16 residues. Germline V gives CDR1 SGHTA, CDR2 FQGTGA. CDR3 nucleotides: TGTGCCAGCAGCTTATCCGGCAGGGTACCTAATGAAAAACTGTTTTTT. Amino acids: CASSLSGRVPNEKLFF. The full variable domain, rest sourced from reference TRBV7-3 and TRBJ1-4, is GAGVSQTPSNKVTEKGKYVELRCDPISGHTALYWYRQSLGQGPEFLIYFQGTGAADDSGLPNDRFFAVRPEGSVSTLKIQRTERGDSAVYLCASSLSGRVPNEKLFFGSGTQLSVL.

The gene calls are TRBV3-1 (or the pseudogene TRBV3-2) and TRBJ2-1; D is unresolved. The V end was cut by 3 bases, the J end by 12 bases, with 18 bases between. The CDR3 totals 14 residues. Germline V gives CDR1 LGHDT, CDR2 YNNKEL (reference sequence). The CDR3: CASSHNRNIGPQFF. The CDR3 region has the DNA TGTGCCAGCAGCCATAACCGCAACATCGGCCCGCAGTTCTTC.

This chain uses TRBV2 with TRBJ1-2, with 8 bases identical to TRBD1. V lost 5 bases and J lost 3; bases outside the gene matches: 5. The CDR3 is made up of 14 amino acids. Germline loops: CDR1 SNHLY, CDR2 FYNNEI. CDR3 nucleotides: TGTGCCAGCAGTCCGGGACAGGAGTACTATGGCTACACCTTC. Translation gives CASSPGQEYYGYTF.

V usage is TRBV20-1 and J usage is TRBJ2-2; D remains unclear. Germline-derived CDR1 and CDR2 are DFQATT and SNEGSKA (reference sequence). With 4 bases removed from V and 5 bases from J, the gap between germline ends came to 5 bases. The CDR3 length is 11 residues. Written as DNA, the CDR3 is TGCAGTGCTATATCGACCGGGGAGCTGTTTTTT. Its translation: CSAISTGELFF.